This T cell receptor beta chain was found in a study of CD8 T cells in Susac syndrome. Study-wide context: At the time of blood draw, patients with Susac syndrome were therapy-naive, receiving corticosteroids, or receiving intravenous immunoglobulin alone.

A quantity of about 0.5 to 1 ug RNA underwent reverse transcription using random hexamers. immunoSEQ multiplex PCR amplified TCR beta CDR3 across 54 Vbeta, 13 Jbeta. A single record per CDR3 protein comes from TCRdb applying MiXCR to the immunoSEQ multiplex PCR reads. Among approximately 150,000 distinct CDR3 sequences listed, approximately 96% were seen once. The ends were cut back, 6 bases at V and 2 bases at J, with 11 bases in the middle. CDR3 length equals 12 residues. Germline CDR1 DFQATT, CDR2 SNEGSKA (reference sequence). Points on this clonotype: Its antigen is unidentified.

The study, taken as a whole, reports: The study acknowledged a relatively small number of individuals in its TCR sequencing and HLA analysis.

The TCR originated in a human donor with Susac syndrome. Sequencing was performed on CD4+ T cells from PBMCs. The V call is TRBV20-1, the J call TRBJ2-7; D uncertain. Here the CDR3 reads CSATTDTYEQYF. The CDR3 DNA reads TGCAGTGCCACGACGGATACCTACGAGCAGTACTTC.